This T cell receptor (beta chain) was sequenced in a study of T cell responses to AZD1222 COVID-19 vaccine (dated by TCRdb to the early 2020s). For the study in its entirety: A total of 233 trial participants underwent TCR sequencing, of whom nearly 210 had received two doses of AZD1222 and around 26 had received two doses of the MenACWY control vaccine. Enrollment into the trials was organized by age into subgroups of 18-55, 56-69 and 70-plus years, and those subgroups contained around 150, 28 and 57 TCR-sequenced participants, respectively.

Study-wide conclusions, independent of this receptor: The vaccine-associated CD4 TCRs covered the entire spike protein, and the dominant responses fell in regions 160-218 and 743-854. Reportedly, close to half of the unique spike-specific TCRs recognized epitopes lying outside the regions that are mutated in the B.1.351 and B.1.1.7 variants. After two AZD1222 doses, both the breadth and the depth of spike-specific TCRs were significantly higher than at day 0 and than in MenACWY recipients. Most participants were white British and females outnumbered males, and the authors suggested that clonal diversity may have been underestimated. No day 14 peak-response samples were available, so repertoires were characterized only after the peak T cell response. Conclusions about previously exposed vaccinees are limited because only six or seven AZD1222 recipients were SARS-CoV-2 seropositive at baseline. The 56-69-year group was small, and its depth increase did not reach significance, likely because of low power.

Per the publication, the time point label means: about 28 days (+/-7) after the second vaccine dose. AZD1222 recipients with second doses at about 4 weeks or about 12 weeks were pooled, because spike-specific TCR depth and breadth did not differ between schedules. Samples from vaccinated people were obtained from the UK trials COV001 and COV002, which included a single-blind randomized controlled phase 2/3 trial of AZD1222 (ChAdOx1 nCoV-19) in healthy adults. For TCRbeta chain sequencing, PBMC samples from trial participants were taken at day 0 and at day 28 after the second dose. As regards this clone: The antigen it binds to is not known. Base qualities are missing; no much larger clone stands one base away.

Trimming costs V 5 bases and J 6 bases, and their ends lie 11 bases apart. From the cysteine through the phenylalanine, the CDR3 covers 13 amino acids. The entry retains the CDR3 DNA only, 39 bases that are in frame from base 1. For CDR1 and CDR2, the germline V gene lists MNHNS and SASEGT. The CDR3 regions of human TCRbeta chains were analyzed by immunosequencing. The study's own analysis went as follows. TCRs in the repertoires were compared against a reference library of SARS-CoV-2-specific TCRs that had been generated with the MIRA antigen-specificity platform. Breadth was defined as the fraction of unique TCRs that were SARS-CoV-2-associated. Depth was defined as the fraction of total T cells that were SARS-CoV-2-associated. Using the MIRA data, each spike-specific TCR was assigned both to the spike region to which the TCR was reactive and to a CD4 or CD8 class. Log10-transformed breadth and depth values were compared by one-way ANOVA with Sidak's multiple comparisons tests. The immuneACCESS repertoire file appears here via TCRdb, limited to in-frame rearrangements. These files lack a portion of the clones; in checked studies, under half of the deficit traces to unresolved V genes, and the cause of the others is not known. V, J and clone size derive from that table, while D and trimming were established from the DNA sequence. Present in this sample are approximately 110,000 clones, roughly 88% of which were seen just once. 6.5% of the sample lies in the top ten.

This specimen consisted of peripheral blood, obtained 28 days after the second AZD1222 dose. The TCR was taken from an adult who received the AZD1222 COVID-19 vaccine. Recombination joined TRBV6-1 with TRBJ2-4, with TRBD1 as a weak D call on 5 bases. The sequenced DNA is TGTGCCAGCAGTCCAGGGAACGGAAACATTCAGTACTTC. Translated, it reads CASSPGNGNIQYF.